This is a list of T cell receptor beta chains from one sample in a study of blood T cell repertoires in COVID-19. Assay used: immunoSEQ multiplex PCR; TCRdb lists only in-frame clones, some missing. The sample shows some 350,000 clones, 80% to 90% of them seen only once. The sequenced material came from PBMCs or T cells enriched from blood (not recorded which). The source of these receptors is a man aged 25-40 years who had recovered from COVID-19. The CDR3 runs from the conserved cysteine through the conserved F or W. A D gene is named only where the DNA matches it firmly. Clone size is given for some rows only: seen once, a few or many times, or a class if the clone is expanded.

d_gene: TRBD1; abundance: NA; len: 13; v_gene: TRBV24-1; j_gene: TRBJ1-2; CDR3nt: TGTGCCACCAGTGGCGGGACAGGGGGGGGCTACACCTTC; CDR3aa: CATSGGTGGGYTF
d_gene: NA; abundance: NA; len: 16; v_gene: TRBV7-4; j_gene: TRBJ1-4; CDR3nt: TGTGCCAGCAGCCCCTTCGCCGACAGGATAAAAGAAAAACTGTTTTTT; CDR3aa: CASSPFADRIKEKLFF
d_gene: NA; abundance: NA; len: 15; v_gene: TRBV19; j_gene: TRBJ1-4; CDR3nt: TGTGCCAGTAACTCTCCGGTCGACAAAAATGAAAAACTGTTTTTT; CDR3aa: CASNSPVDKNEKLFF
d_gene: NA; abundance: NA; len: 11; v_gene: TRBV20-1; j_gene: TRBJ1-5; CDR3nt: TGCAGTGCCACGGGGGAAAAGCCCCAGCATTTT; CDR3aa: CSATGEKPQHF
d_gene: NA; abundance: NA; len: 15; v_gene: TRBV18; j_gene: TRBJ1-3; CDR3nt: TGTGCCAGCTCAGCCCAACAGGGTAGTGGAAACACCATATATTTT; CDR3aa: CASSAQQGSGNTIYF
d_gene: TRBD1; abundance: NA; len: 16; v_gene: TRBV10-2; j_gene: TRBJ1-1; CDR3nt: TGCGCCAGCAGTCCAATACCCGGGACAGGGAACACTGAAGCTTTCTTT; CDR3aa: CASSPIPGTGNTEAFF
d_gene: TRBD1; abundance: NA; len: 13; v_gene: TRBV12-3/TRBV12-4; j_gene: TRBJ1-5; CDR3nt: TGTGCCAGCAGTTTTGACAGGGCCCAGCCCCAGCATTTT; CDR3aa: CASSFDRAQPQHF
d_gene: TRBD1; abundance: NA; len: 16; v_gene: TRBV4-2; j_gene: TRBJ1-3; CDR3nt: TGTGCCAGCAGCCGGAGCCGGGACAGGGGAGGGAACACCATATATTTT; CDR3aa: CASSRSRDRGGNTIYF
d_gene: NA; abundance: NA; len: 15; v_gene: TRBV5-1; j_gene: TRBJ1-1; CDR3nt: TGCGCCAGCAGCTTGGCCAGGACAGTTCGGGCTGAAGCTTTCTTT; CDR3aa: CASSLARTVRAEAFF
d_gene: TRBD1; abundance: NA; len: 11; v_gene: TRBV20-1; j_gene: TRBJ2-7; CDR3nt: TGCAGTGTCCAGGGGGCCTACGAGCAGTACTTC; CDR3aa: CSVQGAYEQYF
d_gene: NA; abundance: NA; len: 15; v_gene: TRBV14; j_gene: TRBJ1-6; CDR3nt: TGTGCCAGCAGCCAAGACAGCTCCTATAATTCACCCCTCCACTTT; CDR3aa: CASSQDSSYNSPLHF
d_gene: TRBD2; abundance: NA; len: 15; v_gene: TRBV6-4; j_gene: TRBJ2-5; CDR3nt: TGTGCCAGCAGTGACGGGACTAGCGACCAAGAGACCCAGTACTTC; CDR3aa: CASSDGTSDQETQYF
d_gene: NA; abundance: NA; len: 13; v_gene: TRBV30; j_gene: TRBJ1-1; CDR3nt: TGTGCCTGGGCAACAGGTCTATGGGATAGGGCTTTCTTT; CDR3aa: CAWATGLWDRAFF
d_gene: NA; abundance: few; len: 12; v_gene: TRBV7-9; j_gene: TRBJ2-7; CDR3nt: TGTGCCAGCAGCCAGGACGGACTGGAGCAGTACTTC; CDR3aa: CASSQDGLEQYF
d_gene: NA; abundance: NA; len: 15; v_gene: TRBV15; j_gene: TRBJ2-3; CDR3nt: TGTGCCACCAGCAGCGGGGGGCTGGGGACAGATACGCAGTATTTT; CDR3aa: CATSSGGLGTDTQYF
d_gene: TRBD1; abundance: NA; len: 14; v_gene: TRBV30; j_gene: TRBJ1-4; CDR3nt: TGTGCCTGGAGGAAAGGGACAGCTAATGAAAAACTGTTTTTT; CDR3aa: CAWRKGTANEKLFF
d_gene: TRBD1; abundance: NA; len: 17; v_gene: TRBV7-2; j_gene: TRBJ1-6; CDR3nt: TGTGCCAGCAGCCGCCCTTGGATCAGGGGGCAAAATTCACCCCTCCACTTT; CDR3aa: CASSRPWIRGQNSPLHF
d_gene: TRBD1; abundance: NA; len: 16; v_gene: TRBV5-1; j_gene: TRBJ2-7; CDR3nt: TGCGCCAGCAGCTTGGCCTCAGGGGGTCTATTCTACGAGCAGTACTTC; CDR3aa: CASSLASGGLFYEQYF
d_gene: NA; abundance: NA; len: 14; v_gene: TRBV18; j_gene: TRBJ1-4; CDR3nt: TGTGCCAGCTCACCGACAGCCCTCAATGAAAAACTGTTTTTT; CDR3aa: CASSPTALNEKLFF
d_gene: TRBD1; abundance: NA; len: 17; v_gene: TRBV27; j_gene: TRBJ1-5; CDR3nt: TGTGCCAGCAGCGACCTAGGGACAGGGGAGAGCAATCAGCCCCAGCATTTT; CDR3aa: CASSDLGTGESNQPQHF
d_gene: TRBD1; abundance: NA; len: 18; v_gene: TRBV2; j_gene: TRBJ1-5; CDR3nt: TGTGCCAGCAGAAGACAGGGGCCGCTGGCGGGAAGCAATCAGCCCCAGCATTTT; CDR3aa: CASRRQGPLAGSNQPQHF
d_gene: NA; abundance: once; len: 14; v_gene: TRBV19; j_gene: TRBJ1-6; CDR3nt: TGTGCCAGTAGTACCCCAAAGGGGATTTCACCCCTCCACTTT; CDR3aa: CASSTPKGISPLHF
d_gene: NA; abundance: NA; len: 15; v_gene: TRBV6-5; j_gene: TRBJ1-4; CDR3nt: TGTGCCAGCACCGGATCAGGGGCAACTAATGAAAAACTGTTTTTT; CDR3aa: CASTGSGATNEKLFF
d_gene: NA; abundance: NA; len: 15; v_gene: TRBV28; j_gene: TRBJ1-3; CDR3nt: TGTGCCAGCAGGATTGGGGGGAAGCCTGGAAACACCATATATTTT; CDR3aa: CASRIGGKPGNTIYF
d_gene: NA; abundance: NA; len: 14; v_gene: TRBV4-2; j_gene: TRBJ1-6; CDR3nt: TGTGCCAGCAGCCAAGATCGGGGGAATTCACCCCTCCACTTT; CDR3aa: CASSQDRGNSPLHF
d_gene: NA; abundance: few; len: 19; v_gene: TRBV5-6; j_gene: TRBJ2-1; CDR3nt: TGTGCCAGCAGCTTGGCCCGCCCTACAGGGCCGAGGGATCACAATGAGCAGTTCTTC; CDR3aa: CASSLARPTGPRDHNEQFF
d_gene: NA; abundance: NA; len: 16; v_gene: TRBV18; j_gene: TRBJ1-5; CDR3nt: TGTGCCAGCTCACCATTACCGTCGGGGAGTAATCAGCCCCAGCATTTT; CDR3aa: CASSPLPSGSNQPQHF
d_gene: NA; abundance: NA; len: 12; v_gene: TRBV2; j_gene: TRBJ2-5; CDR3nt: TGTGCCAGTAGAGGGGAGGTCGAGACCCAGTACTTC; CDR3aa: CASRGEVETQYF
d_gene: TRBD1; abundance: once; len: 17; v_gene: TRBV4-2; j_gene: TRBJ2-6; CDR3nt: TGTGCCAGCAGGCGTACAGGGGTCGGCTCTGGGGCCAACGTCCTGACTTTC; CDR3aa: CASRRTGVGSGANVLTF
d_gene: TRBD2; abundance: NA; len: 17; v_gene: TRBV28; j_gene: TRBJ2-3; CDR3nt: TGTGCCAGCAGCCAGTTTGGGGGGGAAGGGAGCACAGATACGCAGTATTTT; CDR3aa: CASSQFGGEGSTDTQYF
d_gene: TRBD2; abundance: NA; len: 18; v_gene: TRBV10-3; j_gene: TRBJ2-3; CDR3nt: TGTGCCATCAGTGAGTCGTTGACTAGCGGGGGCCGCACAGATACGCAGTATTTT; CDR3aa: CAISESLTSGGRTDTQYF
d_gene: NA; abundance: NA; len: 17; v_gene: TRBV7-3; j_gene: TRBJ1-3; CDR3nt: TGTGCCAGCAGCAAAACCGCGAGCGGTTCGTCTGGAAACACCATATATTTT; CDR3aa: CASSKTASGSSGNTIYF
d_gene: TRBD2; abundance: once; len: 14; v_gene: TRBV7-2; j_gene: TRBJ2-1; CDR3nt: TGTGCCAGCAGCCTAGGACTAGCGGGGTTGGGGCAGTTCTTC; CDR3aa: CASSLGLAGLGQFF
d_gene: NA; abundance: NA; len: 16; v_gene: TRBV5-6; j_gene: TRBJ1-1; CDR3nt: TGTGCCAGCAGCTTGGGACAGTTGAGAGCGAACACTGAAGCTTTCTTT; CDR3aa: CASSLGQLRANTEAFF
d_gene: NA; abundance: NA; len: 13; v_gene: TRBV6-5; j_gene: TRBJ2-7; CDR3nt: TGTGCCAGCAGTTACGGGGGGATGGGTGAGCAGTACTTC; CDR3aa: CASSYGGMGEQYF
d_gene: TRBD1; abundance: NA; len: 13; v_gene: TRBV5-1; j_gene: TRBJ1-2; CDR3nt: TGCGCCAGCAGCCTATCTGGGACAGCTGGCTACACCTTC; CDR3aa: CASSLSGTAGYTF
d_gene: NA; abundance: NA; len: 15; v_gene: TRBV13; j_gene: TRBJ2-1; CDR3nt: TGTGCCAGCAGCTTAGGACCCAACGGTAGTGGTGAGCAGTTCTTC; CDR3aa: CASSLGPNGSGEQFF
d_gene: TRBD1; abundance: few; len: 15; v_gene: TRBV10-1; j_gene: TRBJ1-1; CDR3nt: TGCGCCAGCAGGAGAACACAGGGGATGAACACTGAAGCTTTCTTT; CDR3aa: CASRRTQGMNTEAFF
d_gene: NA; abundance: once; len: 13; v_gene: TRBV5-1; j_gene: TRBJ1-2; CDR3nt: TGCGCCAGCAGCCGTTCGCAGGGATATGGCTACACCTTC; CDR3aa: CASSRSQGYGYTF
d_gene: NA; abundance: NA; len: 12; v_gene: TRBV9; j_gene: TRBJ1-1; CDR3nt: TGTGCCAGCGCACAAGACGGGGGTGAAGCTTTCTTT; CDR3aa: CASAQDGGEAFF
d_gene: NA; abundance: NA; len: 16; v_gene: TRBV7-9; j_gene: TRBJ1-4; CDR3nt: TGTGCCAGCAGCCCCCCTGACCTCGGGGTGGATGAAAAACTGTTTTTT; CDR3aa: CASSPPDLGVDEKLFF
d_gene: TRBD1; abundance: NA; len: 14; v_gene: TRBV5-1; j_gene: TRBJ1-5; CDR3nt: TGCGCCAGCAGCCGGGACAGCTACAATCAGCCCCAGCATTTT; CDR3aa: CASSRDSYNQPQHF
d_gene: NA; abundance: NA; len: 17; v_gene: TRBV9; j_gene: TRBJ2-3; CDR3nt: TGTGCCAGCAGCATTTACAGGGACCTGAACCCCACAGATACGCAGTATTTT; CDR3aa: CASSIYRDLNPTDTQYF
d_gene: NA; abundance: NA; len: 13; v_gene: TRBV5-1; j_gene: TRBJ1-2; CDR3nt: TGCGCCAGCAGCTTGGGAGCAGGGGATGGCTACACCTTC; CDR3aa: CASSLGAGDGYTF
d_gene: TRBD1; abundance: NA; len: 13; v_gene: TRBV11-2; j_gene: TRBJ2-7; CDR3nt: TGTGCCAGCAGCTTAGGACAGGGTTTCGAGCAGTACTTC; CDR3aa: CASSLGQGFEQYF
d_gene: TRBD1; abundance: NA; len: 15; v_gene: TRBV6-5; j_gene: TRBJ2-1; CDR3nt: TGTGCCAGCAGCACCGGGACAGGGGCTCGGAATGAGCAGTTCTTC; CDR3aa: CASSTGTGARNEQFF
d_gene: TRBD1; abundance: once; len: 14; v_gene: TRBV6-5; j_gene: TRBJ1-2; CDR3nt: TGTGCCAGCAATTCCGGGACAGGGAGCTATGGCTACACCTTC; CDR3aa: CASNSGTGSYGYTF
d_gene: NA; abundance: NA; len: 14; v_gene: TRBV27; j_gene: TRBJ2-2; CDR3nt: TGTGCCAGCAGACAGAACACGAACACCGGGGAGCTGTTTTTT; CDR3aa: CASRQNTNTGELFF
d_gene: NA; abundance: NA; len: 15; v_gene: TRBV18; j_gene: TRBJ1-2; CDR3nt: TGTGCCAGCTCACCACAGGGAGGGCAGACTAGCGGCTACACCTTC; CDR3aa: CASSPQGGQTSGYTF